The 17 T cell receptor beta chains reported below all come from one sample, sequenced in a study of T-cell reconstitution after alpha-beta-depleted transplantation in children. Unique molecular identifiers tagged the TCRbeta library. TCRdb itself ran the PCR reads through MiXCR, one entry per CDR3 protein. Of roughly 340,000 distinct CDR3 sequences listed, about a sixth were seen once; the top ten hold around 43%. Sequenced here: PBMCs, mostly from graft donor cells, sampled 360 days after TCRalphabeta/CD19-depleted stem cell transplant. The receptor source for this set is a male patient between 2 and 15 years old who had a stem cell transplant for acute lymphoblastic leukemia, so the T cells may come from the graft donor.

V gene TRBV27 combines with J gene TRBJ2-7; TRBD1 matches 7 bases. Germline CDR1 is MNHEY and CDR2 is SMNVEV (reference sequence). Unmatched junction bases numbered 8, after V lost 0 bases and J lost 3 bases. This CDR3 contains 16 residues. The CDR3 protein is CASSLSLHRGNYEQYF. The CDR3 nucleotides read TGTGCCAGCAGTTTATCGCTCCACAGGGGCAACTACGAGCAGTACTTC.

The chain has TRBV5-6 and TRBJ2-1; 7 bases are a match to TRBD2. V lost 6 bases and J lost 4; bases outside the gene matches: 13. This CDR3 has 16 residues. Germline V gene sequence: CDR1 SGHDT, CDR2 YYEEEE. CDR3 coding DNA: TGTGCCAGCACCGTGACTAGCAGGGTAATATACAATGAGCAGTTCTTC. Residues: CASTVTSRVIYNEQFF.

This clonotype was counted ten times or more. The chain employs TRBV12-5 and TRBJ2-2; no definite D call. Germline CDR1 and CDR2: LGHNT and FRNRAP. The length of the CDR3 is 14 residues. V was clipped by 2 bases and J by 7 bases, with 11 bases between them. CDR3 region: CASGLPDHDGELFF. CDR3 bases: TGTGCTAGTGGTTTGCCGGACCACGACGGGGAGCTGTTTTTT.

In this sample, this clonotype turned up many times. The chain's CDR3 is CASSSSSAYEQFF. In DNA form, the CDR3 reads TGTGCCAGCAGTTCTTCCTCGGCGTATGAGCAGTTCTTC. V and J are TRBV12-3 or TRBV12-4 and TRBJ2-1; D unresolved. V lost 4 bases, J lost 8 bases, and 12 bases lay in between. The CDR3 loop spans 13 amino acids.

This clonotype was picked up a small number of times. The genes are TRBV24-1 and TRBJ2-1; D is uncertain. This CDR3 is built from 14 residues. V was trimmed by 4 bases and J by 9 bases, leaving 15 bases between them. Germline V gives CDR1 KGHDR, CDR2 SFDVKD. The CDR3 DNA reads as TGTGCCACCAGTGACATGTCCCCAATAGGTGAGCAGTTCTTC. Encoded protein: CATSDMSPIGEQFF.

This clonotype was counted only a few times. The chain uses TRBV6-5 and TRBJ2-7; 7 bases are a match to TRBD1. Losses at the gene ends were 7 bases for V and 5 bases for J; bases not matched to a gene: 5. This CDR3 has 12 residues. Germline CDR1 MNHEY, CDR2 SVGAGI. CDR3 nucleotides: TGTGCCAGCACTTCGACAGGGAACGAGCAGTACTTC. Translation: CASTSTGNEQYF.

The chain combines TRBV6-5 with TRBJ1-5; the D gene is possibly TRBD1 (5 bases). CDR3 length: 13 amino acids. V was pared by 6 bases and J by 6 bases, with 12 bases between. CDR1 is MNHEY and CDR2 is SVGAGI in the germline V gene. CDR3 amino acids: CASSSSGTQPQHF. The CDR3 bases are TGTGCCAGCAGCTCCTCAGGGACTCAGCCCCAGCATTTT.

The chain joins TRBV13 to TRBJ2-1, with D possibly matching TRBD1 (5 bases). Germline CDR1 is PRHDT and CDR2 is FYEKMQ (reference sequence). The CDR3 contains 18 residues. V was trimmed by 1 base and J by 4 bases, leaving 20 bases between them. Here the CDR3 reads CASSLDTFPRGLYNEQFF. CDR3 nucleotide sequence: TGTGCCAGCAGCTTAGACACGTTTCCTAGGGGCTTATACAATGAGCAGTTCTTC.

This clonotype was seen a handful of times. This rearrangement joins TRBV4-3 to TRBJ2-1; 10 bases align to TRBD2. The CDR3 contains 16 residues. J gave up 9 bases and V 1 base, and 9 bases lay outside the gene matches. Germline V gives CDR1 LGHNA, CDR2 YSLEER. The CDR3 nucleotides are TGCGCCAGCAGCCAAGTCGGACTAGCGGTATCGGGTGAGCAGTTCTTC. The encoded protein is CASSQVGLAVSGEQFF.

CDR3 sequence: CASSDESLGMNEQFF. In DNA, the CDR3 is TGTGCCAGCAGTGACGAGTCCCTCGGGATGAATGAGCAGTTCTTC. The chain combines TRBV2 with TRBJ2-1; D is perhaps TRBD2 (5 bases). Per germline, CDR1 SNHLY and CDR2 FYNNEI. The CDR3 sequence is 15 residues long. Trimming removed 3 bases at V and 7 bases at J, with 16 bases between.

This chain links TRBV29-1 with TRBJ2-5; the match to TRBD2 covers 12 bases. This CDR3 has 16 amino acids. From germline, CDR1 is SQVTM and CDR2 ANQGSEA. Trimming removed 3 bases from V and 4 bases from J; junction bases left unmatched: 9. CDR3 coding DNA: TGCAGCGTTGATGGGGTCGGACTAGCGGGAAGAGAGACCCAGTACTTC. Its protein product is CSVDGVGLAGRETQYF.

The chain combines TRBV5-1 with TRBJ2-2; D not resolved. Germline CDR1 and CDR2: SGHRS and YFSETQ. V was shortened by 3 bases and J by 0 bases, with 12 bases between the two germline ends. CDR3 size: 16 residues. The CDR3 region has the DNA TGCGCCAGCAGCTATGACCCCCCAGCGAACACCGGGGAGCTGTTTTTT. Translation: CASSYDPPANTGELFF.

This rearrangement joins TRBV7-3 to TRBJ2-1, with TRBD2 identical over 12 bases. The germline CDR1 and CDR2 sequences are SGHTA and FQGTGA. V gave up 5 bases and J gave up 2 bases; unmatched junction bases: 10. This CDR3 comprises 18 residues. The CDR3 DNA sequence: TGTGCCAGCAGCACCGGGACTAGCGGGTTGAACCCCTACAATGAGCAGTTCTTC. This gives the protein CASSTGTSGLNPYNEQFF.

This clonotype was counted ten times or more. CDR3 amino acids: CASSLAVGVSPLHF. Written as DNA, the CDR3 is TGCGCCAGCAGCTTGGCCGTCGGGGTTTCACCCCTCCACTTT. The chain has TRBV5-1 and TRBJ1-6; unclear D gene. This CDR3 is built from 14 residues. V was pared by 0 bases and J by 9 bases, with 10 bases between. Germline CDR1 SGHRS, CDR2 YFSETQ.

The sample holds many counts of this clonotype. This chain uses TRBV7-8 with TRBJ2-1; D unresolved. Trimming removed 5 bases at V and 0 bases at J, with 11 bases between. Germline CDR1 and CDR2: SGHVS and FQNEAQ. CDR3 length: 15 residues. In DNA, the CDR3 is TGTGCCAGCAGCCCCCAGCCGAGCTCCTACAATGAGCAGTTCTTC. Translating it yields CASSPQPSSYNEQFF.

This clonotype was recorded many times. J is TRBJ2-1 and V is TRBV4-1; 12 nucleotides agree with TRBD2. CDR1 and CDR2 (germline): MGHRA, YSYEKL. After removal of 1 base from V and 8 bases from J, the junction contained 3 bases not matched to a gene. CDR3 length: 15 amino acids. The DNA for the CDR3 is TGCGCCAGCAGCCAAGGGCTAGCGGGAGGGTATGAGCAGTTCTTC. Residues: CASSQGLAGGYEQFF.

This clonotype was detected a few times. The gene calls are TRBV27 and TRBJ2-7; 7 positions match TRBD1. This CDR3 spans 12 amino acids. Germline V gene lookup returns CDR1 MNHEY and CDR2 SMNVEV (reference sequence). The V and J ends lost 5 bases and 9 bases, in that order; junction bases with no gene match: 7. CDR3 sequence (DNA): TGTGCCAGCAGTCCCGGACAGGCGGTGCAGTACTTC. It yields the protein CASSPGQAVQYF.